Following are 5 T cell receptor beta chains from one sample sequenced in a study of T-cell memory formation after mild COVID-19. TCRdb called the 5' RACE reads again in MiXCR, with one record for every CDR3 protein. There are hundreds of thousands of distinct CDR3 sequences in the sample; 20% occur only once, and under 15% lies in the top ten. Sequencing used PBMCs or a T cell subset sorted from them (not recorded which). The receptors stem from an adult woman who had mild COVID-19 (a few samples of this study predate the infection). Cell type and time point are not known.

This clonotype has a handful of counts. The CDR3 DNA follows: TGTGCCAGCAGCTTAGTCACCACCGCTGACAATGAGCAGTTCTTC. This codes for CASSLVTTADNEQFF. The V and J genes are TRBV7-9 and TRBJ2-1; no reliable D call. V was trimmed by 1 base and J by 5 bases, leaving 12 bases between them. Germline V gene sequence: CDR1 SEHNR, CDR2 FQNEAQ (reference sequence). The CDR3 length is 15 residues.

This chain joins TRBV12-3 or TRBV12-4 and TRBJ2-7; 11 nucleotides agree with TRBD2. The CDR3 is made up of 16 amino acids. After removal of 5 bases from V and 4 bases from J, the junction contained 10 bases not matched to a gene. The CDR3 region is CASSPRPLAGAYEQYF. The CDR3 DNA reads TGTGCCAGCAGTCCCCGCCCACTAGCGGGGGCTTACGAGCAGTACTTC.

V and J are TRBV19 and TRBJ2-7; 7 nucleotides align to TRBD2. CDR1 is LNHDA, CDR2 SQIVND, per germline (reference sequence). Trimming removed 1 base from V and 3 bases from J; junction bases left unmatched: 3. The length of the CDR3 is 14 residues. CDR3 in amino acids: CASSIGLADYEQYF. Written as DNA, the CDR3 is TGTGCCAGTAGTATAGGACTAGCAGACTACGAGCAGTACTTC.

There are a few counts of this clonotype. The chain combines TRBV5-1 with TRBJ1-2; no clear D gene. This CDR3 region has 13 residues. Trimming removed 0 bases at V and 3 bases at J, with 6 bases between. Germline V gene sequence: CDR1 SGHRS, CDR2 YFSETQ. CDR3 bases: TGCGCCAGCAGCTTGGCTAGGGACTATGGCTACACCTTC. Protein sequence: CASSLARDYGYTF.

The chain uses TRBV5-1 and TRBJ2-7; D is unresolved. With 0 bases removed from V and 0 bases from J, the gap between germline ends came to 13 bases. Germline loops: CDR1 SGHRS, CDR2 YFSETQ. The CDR3 extends over 16 amino acids. CDR3 in amino acids: CASSLGLTELSYEQYF. CDR3 nucleotide sequence: TGCGCCAGCAGCTTGGGCCTCACGGAACTCTCCTACGAGCAGTACTTC.